This T cell receptor beta chain emerged from a study of beta chain features in type 1 diabetes. Study background: In all, around 100 million sorted cells from all samples were analyzed. Study-level findings and limits: The study notes PCR might favor shorter templates equally in patients and controls. There was a moderate but significant shortening of TCRB CDR3s in all four CD4+ subsets of Type 1 diabetes patients.

As regards this clone: The antigen remains undetermined.

V lost 0 bases to trimming and J lost 10 bases, with 8 bases between them. CDR3 length: 12 amino acids. The germline gives CDR1 MNHEY, CDR2 SVGAGI. The authors reverse transcribed all of the isolated RNA, so sequencing captured expressed TCRB transcripts. Sequenced by immunoSEQ multiplex PCR; TCRdb stores in-frame clones only, minus some. The sample carries about 740,000 clones, about an eighth recorded once. The sequencing sample was made of naive CD4+ T cells from blood. This TCR was recovered from a man younger than 30 with type 1 diabetes. This chain joins TRBV6-5 and TRBJ2-3, with D unclear. The CDR3 DNA reads as TGTGCCAGCAGTTACTCAGGATTTGCGCAGTATTTT. Amino acids: CASSYSGFAQYF.